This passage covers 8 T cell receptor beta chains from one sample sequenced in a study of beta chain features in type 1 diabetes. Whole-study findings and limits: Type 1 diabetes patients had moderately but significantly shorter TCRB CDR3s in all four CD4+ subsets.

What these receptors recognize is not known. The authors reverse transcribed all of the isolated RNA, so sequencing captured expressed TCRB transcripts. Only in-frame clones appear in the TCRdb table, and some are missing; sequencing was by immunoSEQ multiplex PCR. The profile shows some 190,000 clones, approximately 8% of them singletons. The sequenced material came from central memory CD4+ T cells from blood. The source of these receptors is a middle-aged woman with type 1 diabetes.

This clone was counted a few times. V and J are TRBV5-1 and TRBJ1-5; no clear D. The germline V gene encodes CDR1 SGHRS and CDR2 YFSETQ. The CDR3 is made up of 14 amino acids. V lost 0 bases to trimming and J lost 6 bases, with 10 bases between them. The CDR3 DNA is TGCGCCAGCAGCTTGGCCGGGGAAGCTCAGCCCCAGCATTTT. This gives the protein CASSLAGEAQPQHF.

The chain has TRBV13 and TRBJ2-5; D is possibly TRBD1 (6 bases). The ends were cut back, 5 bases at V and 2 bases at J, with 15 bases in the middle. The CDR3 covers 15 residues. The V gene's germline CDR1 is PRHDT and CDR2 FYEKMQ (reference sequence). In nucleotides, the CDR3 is TGTGCCAGCAGCCGAGTACAGGGCATACAAGAGACCCAGTACTTC. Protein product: CASSRVQGIQETQYF. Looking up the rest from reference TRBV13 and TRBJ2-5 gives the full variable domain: AAGVIQSPRHLIKEKRETATLKCYPIPRHDTVYWYQQGPGQDPQFLISFYEKMQSDKGSIPDRFSAQQFSDYHSELNMSSLELGDSALYFCASSRVQGIQETQYFGPGTRLLVL.

CDR3 region: CASTPPGTGVSEQYF. The CDR3 coding sequence is TGTGCCAGCACCCCTCCCGGGACAGGGGTTAGCGAGCAGTACTTC. The genes are TRBV6-5 and TRBJ2-7; 10 bases match TRBD1. This CDR3 region has 15 residues. CDR1 MNHEY and CDR2 SVGAGI come from the germline V gene. The V segment lost 7 bases and the J segment 6 bases; nucleotides outside the gene matches: 12.

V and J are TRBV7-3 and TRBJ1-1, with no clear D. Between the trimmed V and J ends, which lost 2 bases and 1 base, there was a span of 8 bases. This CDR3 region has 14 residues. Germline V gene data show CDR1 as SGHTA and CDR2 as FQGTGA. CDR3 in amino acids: CASSLYGENTEAFF. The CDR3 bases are TGTGCCAGCAGCTTATACGGAGAGAACACTGAAGCTTTCTTT.

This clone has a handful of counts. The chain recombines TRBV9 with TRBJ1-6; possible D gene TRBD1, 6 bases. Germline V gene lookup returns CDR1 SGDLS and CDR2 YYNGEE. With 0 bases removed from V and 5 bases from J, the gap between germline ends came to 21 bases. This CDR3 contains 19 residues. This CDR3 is CASSVGGGGTARNNSPLHF. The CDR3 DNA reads TGTGCCAGCAGCGTAGGGGGAGGGGGTACGGCCCGGAATAATTCACCCCTCCACTTT.

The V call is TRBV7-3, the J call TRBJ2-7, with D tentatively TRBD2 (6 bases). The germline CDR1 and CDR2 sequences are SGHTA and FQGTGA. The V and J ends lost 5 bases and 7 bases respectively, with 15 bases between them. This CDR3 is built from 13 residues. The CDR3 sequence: CASSPAGWGEQYF. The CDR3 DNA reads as TGTGCCAGCAGCCCGGCGGGATGGGGGGAGCAGTACTTC. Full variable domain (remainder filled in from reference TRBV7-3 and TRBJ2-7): GAGVSQTPSNKVTEKGKYVELRCDPISGHTALYWYRQSLGQGPEFLIYFQGTGAADDSGLPNDRFFAVRPEGSVSTLKIQRTERGDSAVYLCASSPAGWGEQYFGPGTRLTVT.

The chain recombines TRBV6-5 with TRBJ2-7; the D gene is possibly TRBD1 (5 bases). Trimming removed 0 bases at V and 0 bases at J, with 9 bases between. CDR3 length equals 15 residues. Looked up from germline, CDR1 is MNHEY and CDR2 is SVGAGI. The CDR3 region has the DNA TGTGCCAGCAGTTACTCTCCGGACACCTCCTACGAGCAGTACTTC. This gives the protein CASSYSPDTSYEQYF.

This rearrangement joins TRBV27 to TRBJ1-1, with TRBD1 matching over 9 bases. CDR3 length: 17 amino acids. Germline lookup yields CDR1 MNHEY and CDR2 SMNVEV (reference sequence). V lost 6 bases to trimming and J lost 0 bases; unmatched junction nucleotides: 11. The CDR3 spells CASRPPPGQGVNTEAFF. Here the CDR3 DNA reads TGTGCCAGCAGACCTCCCCCGGGACAGGGAGTGAACACTGAAGCTTTCTTT.